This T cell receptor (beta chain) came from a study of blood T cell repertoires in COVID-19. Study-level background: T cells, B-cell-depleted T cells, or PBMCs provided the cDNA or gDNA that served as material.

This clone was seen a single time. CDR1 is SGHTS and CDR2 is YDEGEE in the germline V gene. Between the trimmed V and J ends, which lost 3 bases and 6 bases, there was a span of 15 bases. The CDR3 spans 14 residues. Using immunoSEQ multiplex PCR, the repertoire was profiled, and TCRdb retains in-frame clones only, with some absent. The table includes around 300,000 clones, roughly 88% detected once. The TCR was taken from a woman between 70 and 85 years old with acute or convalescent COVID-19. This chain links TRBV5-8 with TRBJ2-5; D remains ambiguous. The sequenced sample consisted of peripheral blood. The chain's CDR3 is CASSSYSALQTQYF. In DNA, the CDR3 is TGTGCCAGCAGCTCCTACTCTGCCCTACAGACCCAGTACTTC. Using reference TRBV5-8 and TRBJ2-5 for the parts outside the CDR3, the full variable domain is EAGVTQSPTHLIKTRGQQATLRCSPISGHTSVYWYQQALGLGLQFLLWYDEGEERNRGNFPPRFSGRQFPNYSSELNVNALELEDSALYLCASSSYSALQTQYFGPGTRLLVL.